What follows are 18 T cell receptor beta chains derived from one specimen sequenced in a study of type 1 regulatory T cells. TCRdb analysed the reads with MiXCR anew, one entry per CDR3 protein. The sample lists 75,000 to 100,000 distinct CDR3 sequences, around 30% occurring once. Sequences were obtained from CD4+ T cells, either the whole sample or a sorted fraction (not recorded which). These receptors were obtained from a human donor in good health.

This clonotype was seen a handful of times. This chain joins TRBV29-1 and TRBJ2-4; TRBD2 agrees at 10 bases. Germline V lookup: CDR1 SQVTM, CDR2 ANQGSEA. V lost 7 bases, J lost 6 bases, and 3 bases stayed unmatched. The CDR3 has 12 amino acids. The CDR3 region has the DNA TGCAGCGCTTGGACTAGCGGAAACATTCAGTACTTC. Residues: CSAWTSGNIQYF.

This clonotype was seen more than once but under ten times. CDR3 nucleotides: TGCAGCGTTTTGACAGGCTCCTACGAGCAGTACTTC. This sequence encodes CSVLTGSYEQYF. The genes are TRBV29-1 and TRBJ2-7; D possibly corresponds to TRBD1 (6 bases). The V and J ends lost 5 bases and 0 bases respectively, with 8 bases between them. This CDR3 has 12 residues. Germline V lookup: CDR1 SQVTM, CDR2 ANQGSEA.

This chain connects TRBV5-4 to TRBJ2-6; D not certain. Between the trimmed V and J ends, which lost 0 bases and 2 bases, there was a span of 6 bases. Germline V lookup: CDR1 SGHNT, CDR2 YYREEE (reference sequence). This CDR3 comprises 15 residues. CDR3: CASSLVGTGANVLTF. The CDR3 nucleotides read TGTGCCAGCAGCTTGGTAGGGACTGGGGCCAACGTCCTGACTTTC.

This clonotype occurred a few times. The chain combines TRBV20-1 with TRBJ2-3; 9 positions agree with TRBD2. This CDR3 comprises 11 residues. CDR1 and CDR2 from the germline V gene are DFQATT and SNEGSKA (reference sequence). Trimming at V came to 7 bases and at J to 10 bases, leaving 6 bases not matched to a gene. The chain's CDR3 is CSEYSGSSQYF. In DNA form, the CDR3 reads TGCAGTGAATATAGCGGGAGCTCGCAGTATTTT.

The rearrangement links TRBV7-6 to TRBJ2-3; D is perhaps TRBD2 (5 bases). Trimming shortened V by 1 base and J by 5 bases, and 13 bases separated the two germline ends. Looked up from germline, CDR1 is SGHVS and CDR2 is FNYEAQ. This CDR3 comprises 15 residues. Written as DNA, the CDR3 is TGTGCCAGCAGCTTAGGCGGGCTCTTTAGAGATACGCAGTATTTT. It yields the protein CASSLGGLFRDTQYF. Using reference TRBV7-6 and TRBJ2-3 for the parts outside the CDR3, the full variable domain is GAGVSQSPRYKVTKRGQDVALRCDPISGHVSLYWYRQALGQGPEFLTYFNYEAQQDKSGLPNDRFSAERPEGSISTLTIQRTEQRDSAMYRCASSLGGLFRDTQYFGPGTRLTVL.

Only one count was recorded for this clonotype. The chain links TRBV13 to TRBJ2-7, with 13 bases that match TRBD2. There are 16 residues in the CDR3. The V segment lost 5 bases and the J segment 3 bases; nucleotides outside the gene matches: 7. Germline lookup yields CDR1 PRHDT and CDR2 FYEKMQ (reference sequence). CDR3 sequence (DNA): TGTGCCAGCAGCCCCACTAGCGGGAGGGGGCTCTACGAGCAGTACTTC. Translating it yields CASSPTSGRGLYEQYF.

The chain combines TRBV5-5 with TRBJ2-3, with D possibly being TRBD1 or TRBD2 (5 bases each). The germline V and J ends were trimmed by 2 bases and 8 bases, with 24 bases remaining between them. The CDR3 runs 17 residues. Germline lookup yields CDR1 SGHKS and CDR2 YYEKEE (reference sequence). The CDR3 region is CASSFGNLKARGVTQYF. CDR3 bases: TGTGCCAGCAGCTTCGGGAACTTAAAAGCAAGGGGAGTTACGCAGTATTTT.

The gene calls are TRBV20-1 and TRBJ2-1, with 13 bases fitting TRBD2. The CDR3 is 13 amino acids. V shed 2 bases, J shed 15 bases, and the junction held 7 bases outside the gene matches. The germline CDR1 and CDR2 sequences are DFQATT and SNEGSKA (reference sequence). CDR3 in amino acids: CSARPTSGRAPFF. The DNA of the CDR3 is TGCAGTGCTAGACCCACTAGCGGGAGGGCCCCGTTCTTC.

The table lists this clonotype with a few counts. This chain connects TRBV4-1 to TRBJ2-7; TRBD1 matches at 9 bases. Trimming at V came to 1 base and at J to 6 bases, leaving 7 bases not matched to a gene. Germline CDR1 MGHRA, CDR2 YSYEKL. CDR3 length: 15 amino acids. The CDR3 loop is CASSQAGQGSSEQYF. The CDR3 nucleotides are TGCGCCAGCAGCCAAGCCGGACAGGGGAGTAGCGAGCAGTACTTC.

This clonotype was detected a few times. The chain uses TRBV14 and TRBJ1-1; a possible D gene is TRBD1 (5 bases). This CDR3 region has 13 residues. Germline CDR1 is SGHDN and CDR2 is FVKESK. The V end lost 7 bases, the J end lost 1 base, and 10 bases lay between the germline ends. The CDR3 reads CASTWGGNTEAFF. The CDR3 DNA sequence: TGTGCCAGCACTTGGGGGGGGAACACTGAAGCTTTCTTT.

This clonotype was picked up a small number of times. The chain is built from TRBV28 and TRBJ2-3; 7 bases map to TRBD2. Germline CDR1 is MDHEN and CDR2 is SYDVKM. The junction had 10 bases not matched to a gene; V was cut back by 6 bases and J by 4 bases. This CDR3 contains 15 residues. CDR3 amino acids: CASSIQRGGADTQYF. CDR3 coding DNA: TGTGCCAGCAGCATCCAGCGGGGAGGAGCAGATACGCAGTATTTT.

V is TRBV5-1 and J is TRBJ2-5, with D possibly being TRBD1 or TRBD2 (5 bases each). CDR1 and CDR2 from the germline V gene are SGHRS and YFSETQ. V dropped 4 bases and J dropped 2 bases, with 12 bases sitting between them. CDR3 length equals 14 residues. The CDR3 loop reads CASSTGRTQETQYF. The CDR3, as DNA: TGCGCCAGCAGCACGGGACGGACACAAGAGACCCAGTACTTC. Variable domain in full (rest from reference TRBV5-1 and TRBJ2-5): KAGVTQTPRYLIKTRGQQVTLSCSPISGHRSVSWYQQTPGQGLQFLFEYFSETQRNKGNFPGRFSGRQFSNSRSEMNVSTLELGDSALYLCASSTGRTQETQYFGPGTRLLVL.

CDR3: CATTSEEEETQYF. As DNA, the CDR3 is TGTGCCACCACTAGCGAGGAGGAAGAGACCCAGTACTTC. V gene TRBV10-3 combines with J gene TRBJ2-5; 7 nucleotides line up with TRBD2. The CDR3 consists of 13 residues. Trimming took 10 bases from V and 3 from J; bases not matched to a gene: 8. From germline, CDR1 is ENHRY and CDR2 SYGVKD.

The chain joins TRBV5-5 to TRBJ1-1; TRBD1 might be the D (5 bases). The CDR3 consists of 14 residues. V lost 3 bases and J lost 3, with 12 bases in between. Germline loops: CDR1 SGHKS, CDR2 YYEKEE (reference sequence). The CDR3 spells CASSSLKTDTEAFF. The CDR3 nucleotides read TGTGCCAGCAGCTCGCTAAAGACAGACACTGAAGCTTTCTTT.

The chain has TRBV12-3 or TRBV12-4 and TRBJ2-7; 7 bases align to TRBD2. V dropped 3 bases and J dropped 2; count of bases not matched to a gene: 13. The CDR3 is 17 residues long. CDR3 sequence reads: CASSFLTPASGTYEQYF. CDR3 in DNA: TGTGCCAGCAGTTTCCTGACCCCGGCTAGCGGAACCTACGAGCAGTACTTC.

The V call is TRBV3-1, the J call TRBJ2-4; 9 bases map to TRBD2. Germline V gene data show CDR1 as LGHDT and CDR2 as YNNKEL (reference sequence). This CDR3 is built from 16 residues. With 4 bases clipped from V and 6 bases from J, the junction kept 10 bases outside the gene matches. CDR3 nucleotide sequence: TGTGCCAGCAGCCTAGTAGCGGGAGAGGGGGGAAACATTCAGTACTTC. Its translation: CASSLVAGEGGNIQYF.

The chain joins TRBV5-1 to TRBJ2-1; 7 bases agree with TRBD2. J lost 7 bases, V lost 2 bases, and 3 bases had no gene match. CDR1 and CDR2 (germline): SGHRS, YFSETQ. CDR3 length: 13 residues. CDR3 nucleotides: TGCGCCAGCAGCTTCGAGGGAGGGAATGAGCAGTTCTTC. Its translation: CASSFEGGNEQFF.

V and J are TRBV5-1 and TRBJ2-1; D unclear. The CDR3 sequence is 13 residues long. Deletions cut 1 base from V and 8 bases from J, with 10 bases between. Germline V lookup: CDR1 SGHRS, CDR2 YFSETQ. The CDR3 loop reads CASSLLVRHEQFF. CDR3 bases: TGCGCCAGCAGCTTGTTAGTAAGGCATGAGCAGTTCTTC.